This T cell receptor (beta chain) is drawn from a study of regulatory T cells in long-lasting Graves disease. Whole-study results and caveats: Examination was confined to peripheral blood, excluding thyroid tissue.

In germline, CDR1 is SGHRS, CDR2 YFSETQ. This CDR3 has 14 residues. Trimming cost V 4 bases and J 2 bases, with 13 bases left between them. Arm-PCR with iRepertoire HTBI primers amplified the CDR3 regions for these TCR beta libraries. Using its own MiXCR run on the multiplex PCR reads, TCRdb lists one record per CDR3 protein. The data hold around 240,000 distinct CDR3 sequences, with 18% observed a single time. The time point denotes: newly diagnosed GD, antithyroid drugs for less than 3 months. PBMC-extracted RNA yielded the TCR library. In this cohort, patients came from an endocrinology department located in Xi'an, China. Many counts were recorded for this clonotype. The antigen remains undetermined. These records were also assigned to another study, of T cells in Graves' hyperthyroidism and ophthalmopathy.

Here the sequenced sample was peripheral blood mononuclear cells (PBMCs), taken at new diagnosis, from a patient treated with antithyroid drugs. This receptor was taken from a woman aged 25 to 39 with Graves disease. The chain recombines TRBV5-1 with TRBJ2-7; weak D call: TRBD1 (6 bases). In nucleotides, the CDR3 is TGCGCCAGCAGCAAGGGGGACGCGACCTACGAGCAGTACTTC. Its protein product is CASSKGDATYEQYF.